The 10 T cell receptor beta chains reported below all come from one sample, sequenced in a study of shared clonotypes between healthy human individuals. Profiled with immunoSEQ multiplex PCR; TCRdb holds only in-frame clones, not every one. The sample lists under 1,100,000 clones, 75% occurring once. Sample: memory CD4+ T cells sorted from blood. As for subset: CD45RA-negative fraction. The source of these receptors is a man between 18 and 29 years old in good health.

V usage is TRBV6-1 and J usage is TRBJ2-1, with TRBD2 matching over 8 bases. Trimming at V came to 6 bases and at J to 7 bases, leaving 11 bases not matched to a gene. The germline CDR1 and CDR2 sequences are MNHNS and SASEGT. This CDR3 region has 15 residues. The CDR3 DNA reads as TGTGCCAGCAGGTGGAGTAGCGGGGACTTAAATGAGCAGTTCTTC. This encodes CASRWSSGDLNEQFF.

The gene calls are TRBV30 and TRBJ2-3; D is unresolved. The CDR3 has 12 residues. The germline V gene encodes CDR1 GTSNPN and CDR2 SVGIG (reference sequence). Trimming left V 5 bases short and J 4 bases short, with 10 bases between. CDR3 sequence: CAWCPFADTQYF. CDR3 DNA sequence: TGTGCCTGGTGCCCGTTTGCAGATACGCAGTATTTT.

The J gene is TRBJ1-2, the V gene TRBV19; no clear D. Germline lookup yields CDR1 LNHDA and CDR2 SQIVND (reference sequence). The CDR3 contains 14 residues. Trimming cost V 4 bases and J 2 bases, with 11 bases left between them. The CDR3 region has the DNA TGTGCCAGTAGTAGGGGAGGGCGGAACTATGGCTACACCTTC. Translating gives CASSRGGRNYGYTF.

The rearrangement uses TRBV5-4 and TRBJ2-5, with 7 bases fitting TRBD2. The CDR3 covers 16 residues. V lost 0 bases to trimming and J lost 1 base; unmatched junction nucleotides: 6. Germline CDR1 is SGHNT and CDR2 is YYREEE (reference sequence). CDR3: CASSLARLAGQETQYF. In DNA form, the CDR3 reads TGTGCCAGCAGCTTGGCTCGATTAGCGGGCCAAGAGACCCAGTACTTC. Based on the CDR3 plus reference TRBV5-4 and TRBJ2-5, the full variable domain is ETGVTQSPTHLIKTRGQQVTLRCSSQSGHNTVSWYQQALGQGPQFIFQYYREEENGRGNFPPRFSGLQFPNYSSELNVNALELDDSALYLCASSLARLAGQETQYFGPGTRLLVL.

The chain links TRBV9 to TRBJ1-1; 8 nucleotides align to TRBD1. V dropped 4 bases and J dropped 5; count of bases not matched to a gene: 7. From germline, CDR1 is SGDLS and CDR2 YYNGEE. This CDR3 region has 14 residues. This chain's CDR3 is CASSPEDRVTEAFF. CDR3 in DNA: TGTGCCAGCAGCCCCGAGGACAGGGTAACTGAAGCTTTCTTT.

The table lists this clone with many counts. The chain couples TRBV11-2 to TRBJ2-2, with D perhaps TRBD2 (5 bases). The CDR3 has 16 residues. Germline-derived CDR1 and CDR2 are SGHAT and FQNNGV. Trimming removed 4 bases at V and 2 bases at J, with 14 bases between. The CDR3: CASSSRTASNTGELFF. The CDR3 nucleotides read TGTGCCAGCAGCTCCCGGACTGCTAGTAACACCGGGGAGCTGTTTTTT.

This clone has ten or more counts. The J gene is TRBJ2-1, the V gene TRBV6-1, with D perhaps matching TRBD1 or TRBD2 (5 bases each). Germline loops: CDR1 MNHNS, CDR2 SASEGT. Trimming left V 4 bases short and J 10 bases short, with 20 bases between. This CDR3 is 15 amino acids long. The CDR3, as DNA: TGTGCCAGCAGTGCCGGGACGCCGCCCGCGCACGAGCAGTTCTTC. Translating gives CASSAGTPPAHEQFF.

The CDR3 nucleotides are TGTGCCAGCAGTGAAACAGGGGGGAACTATGGCTACACCTTC. Its protein product is CASSETGGNYGYTF. This chain joins TRBV2 and TRBJ1-2, with TRBD1 matching 8 bases. V shed 2 bases and J 2 bases; nucleotides not matched to a gene: 1. The CDR3 covers 14 residues. Germline loops: CDR1 SNHLY, CDR2 FYNNEI.

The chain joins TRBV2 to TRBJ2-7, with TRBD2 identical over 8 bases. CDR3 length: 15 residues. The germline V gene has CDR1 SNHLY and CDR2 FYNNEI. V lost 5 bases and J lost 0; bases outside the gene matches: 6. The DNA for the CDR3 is TGTGCCAGCAGTCCGGGAGGGATCAACTCCTACGAGCAGTACTTC. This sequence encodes CASSPGGINSYEQYF. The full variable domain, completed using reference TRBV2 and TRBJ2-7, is EPEVTQTPSHQVTQMGQEVILRCVPISNHLYFYWYRQILGQKVEFLVSFYNNEISEKSEIFDDQFSVERPDGSNFTLKIRSTKLEDSAMYFCASSPGGINSYEQYFGPGTRLTVT.

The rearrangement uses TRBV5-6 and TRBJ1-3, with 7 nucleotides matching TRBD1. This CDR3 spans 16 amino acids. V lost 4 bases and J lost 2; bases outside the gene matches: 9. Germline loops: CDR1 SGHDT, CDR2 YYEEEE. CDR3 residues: CASSLLTGTTGNTIYF. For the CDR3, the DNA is TGTGCCAGCAGCCTCTTGACAGGGACAACTGGAAACACCATATATTTT.